The TCR beta chain under discussion was sequenced for a study of cytomegalovirus exposure and HLA in healthy donors. Study results and limitations: High sensitivity and specificity were reportedly achieved when the classifier diagnosed cytomegalovirus status. Cytomegalovirus-associated TCR beta chains were listed, numbering 164. Whilst most TCR sequences proved rare, a subset of public TCRs occurred across many donors.

Losses at the gene ends were 6 bases for V and 9 bases for J; bases not matched to a gene: 7. Germline lookup yields CDR1 MNHEY and CDR2 SMNVEV (reference sequence). CDR3 length equals 15 residues. On this clone itself: Its antigen is still unknown.

The donors were members of the approximately 130-subject validation cohort (separate from the roughly 670-subject first cohort). The protocol was immunoSEQ multiplex PCR, while the TCRdb copy is restricted to in-frame clones and leaves out a portion. Counted here are about 140,000 clones, around 85% occurring once; the ten biggest clones make up nearly 3%. Sequencing used PBMCs. This chain uses TRBV27 with TRBJ1-6, with TRBD1 identical over 11 bases. The receptor comes from a man younger than 35 in good health and CMV-seronegative. CDR3 loop: CASRTGQGAVSPLHF. The CDR3 region has the DNA TGTGCCAGCAGGACCGGACAGGGGGCGGTTTCACCCCTCCACTTT.